The T cell receptor beta chain described here comes from a study of shared clonotypes between healthy human individuals. General study results and limits: Against clonotypes common to all four donors, non-shared ones had lower generation probabilities.

In this sample, this clone turned up once. As yet, its antigen is unknown. It was CD45RO-negative cells, positively selected for CCR7, that made up naive CD8 cells, with terminally differentiated effector memory CD45RA+ cells excluded. Donors, without exception, were Caucasian adults residing in Nashville, Tennessee. Germline-derived CDR1 and CDR2 are MGHRA and YSYEKL. The CDR3 length is 14 residues. V gave up 5 bases and J gave up 8 bases; unmatched junction bases: 9. Assay: immunoSEQ multiplex PCR; the TCRdb copy retains only in-frame clones and omits some. The sample contains 2 million to 2.5 million clones, roughly 91% of which appear only once.

This sequence was found in a man aged 18 to 29 in good health. Some clones in this sample may be carry-over from other donors' samples. Sample: naive CD8+ T cells from PBMCs. The V and J genes are TRBV4-1 and TRBJ2-1; 7 bases line up with TRBD1. The CDR3 DNA reads TGCGCCAGCAGCTACAAAACCACAGGGGATGAGCAGTTCTTC. Translated: CASSYKTTGDEQFF.